This T cell receptor beta chain was observed in a study of cytomegalovirus exposure and HLA in healthy donors. For the study at large: The study placed less than 90% of its approximately 360 genotyped donors in the Caucasian-associated ancestry cluster.

With 60 Vbeta and 13 Jbeta primers, the PCR was carried out. Repertoires were generated with immunoSEQ multiplex PCR, while TCRdb's copy carries only in-frame clones and drops some. The sample records about 76,000 clones, under 80% being singletons. A note on this clone: Its antigen is currently unknown.

Study-level points and caveats: Whilst most TCR sequences proved rare, a subset of public TCRs occurred across many donors.

Per germline, CDR1 KGHSH and CDR2 LQKENI. Trimming took 6 bases from V and 11 from J, leaving 20 bases between them. The CDR3 has 14 residues. The specimen sequenced was PBMCs. V and J are TRBV18 and TRBJ1-5; D unclear. This sequence was found in a man in his 60s in good health and CMV-seropositive. The CDR3 DNA reads TGTGCCAGCTCCAACCAGAGCGGGAGGAAAGCCCAGCATTTT. Encoded protein: CASSNQSGRKAQHF.